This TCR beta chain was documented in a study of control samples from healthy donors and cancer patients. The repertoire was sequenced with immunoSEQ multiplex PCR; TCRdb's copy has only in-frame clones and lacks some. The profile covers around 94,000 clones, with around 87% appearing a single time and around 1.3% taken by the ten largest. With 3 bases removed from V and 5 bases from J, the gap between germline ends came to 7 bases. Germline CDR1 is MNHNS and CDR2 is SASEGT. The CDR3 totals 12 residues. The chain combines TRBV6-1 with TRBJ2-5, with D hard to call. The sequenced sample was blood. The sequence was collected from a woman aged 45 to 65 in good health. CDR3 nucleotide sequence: TGTGCCAGCAGTGATACAAGGGAGACCCAGTACTTC. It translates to CASSDTRETQYF.